The clone carrying this T cell receptor (beta chain) was recorded a few times. Template material for amplifying TCR beta CDR3 regions consisted of RNA transcripts. The TCR CDR3 was amplified in a first-round RT-PCR using the HTBI primer set. TCRdb reprocessed the multiplex PCR reads via MiXCR and lists one record per CDR3 protein. The table has more than 650,000 distinct CDR3 sequences, about 14% seen once. The definition of stable Graves' hyperthyroidism was no ophthalmopathy progression within 18 months. The V and J ends lost 6 bases and 8 bases respectively, with 21 bases between them. The CDR3 has 14 amino acids. In germline, CDR1 is DFQATT, CDR2 SNEGSKA (reference sequence). These data belong to a study of T cells in Graves' hyperthyroidism and ophthalmopathy.

Sequenced: blood. This chain connects TRBV20-1 to TRBJ2-3; the D gene is possibly TRBD2 (5 bases). The source is a woman aged 18-35 years with Graves' hyperthyroidism. CDR3 protein: CSAPNWEAGVTQYF. The CDR3 bases are TGCAGTGCCCCGAATTGGGAAGCCGGGGTTACGCAGTATTTT.